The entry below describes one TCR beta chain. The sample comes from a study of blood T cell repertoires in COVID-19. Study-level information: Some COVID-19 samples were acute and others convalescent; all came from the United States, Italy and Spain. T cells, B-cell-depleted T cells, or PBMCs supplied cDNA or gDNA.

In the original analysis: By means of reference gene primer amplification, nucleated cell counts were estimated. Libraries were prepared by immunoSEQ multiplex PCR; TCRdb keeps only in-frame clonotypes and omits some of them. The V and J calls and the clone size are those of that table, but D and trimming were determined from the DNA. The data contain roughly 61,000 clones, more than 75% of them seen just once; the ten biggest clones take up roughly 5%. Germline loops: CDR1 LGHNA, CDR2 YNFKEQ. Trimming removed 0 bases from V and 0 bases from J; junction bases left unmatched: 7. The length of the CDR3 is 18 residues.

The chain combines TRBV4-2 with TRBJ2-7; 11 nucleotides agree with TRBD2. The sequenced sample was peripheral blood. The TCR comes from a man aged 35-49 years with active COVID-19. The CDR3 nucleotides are TGTGCCAGCAGCCAAGAGTCACTAGCGGGGGTGAGCTCCTACGAGCAGTACTTC. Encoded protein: CASSQESLAGVSSYEQYF.